The text below deals with one TCR beta chain. The data were taken from a study of blood T cell repertoires in COVID-19. The table came from immunoSEQ multiplex PCR; TCRdb's copy has only in-frame clones and leaves some out. Here the sample spans some 80,000 clones, approximately 85% being singletons. The length of the CDR3 is 15 residues. CDR1 LNHNV and CDR2 YYDKDF come from the germline V gene (reference sequence). The V gene end was trimmed by 3 bases and the J gene end by 4 bases; junction bases not matched to a gene: 5. This sequence was found in a man aged 50 or older with COVID-19, enrolled during active disease. Sequencing was done on a sample of peripheral blood. The genes are TRBV15 and TRBJ1-1; 10 bases line up with TRBD1. The CDR3 spells CATSSPWTGGTEAFF. In DNA form, the CDR3 reads TGTGCCACCAGCAGCCCCTGGACAGGGGGCACTGAAGCTTTCTTT.